A single sample gave rise to the 21 T cell receptor beta chains below, sequenced in a study of blood T cell repertoires in COVID-19. Profiling relied on immunoSEQ multiplex PCR, and the TCRdb table lists in-frame clones only, not all of them. Of about 220,000 clones in the sample, 80% were seen once. Specimen: peripheral blood. The receptors shown here come from a human donor in a cohort sampled during active COVID-19.

The CDR3 coding sequence is TGTGCCAGCAGTGAGGGACTAGCGGGGGGCTATGAGCAGTTCTTC. Protein product: CASSEGLAGGYEQFF. The gene calls are TRBV6-1 and TRBJ2-1, with 15 nucleotides matching TRBD2. The CDR3 contains 15 residues. Unmatched junction bases numbered 2, after V lost 3 bases and J lost 8 bases. Germline V gene sequence: CDR1 MNHNS, CDR2 SASEGT.

The chain has TRBV5-1 and TRBJ1-6; D is perhaps TRBD1 (5 bases). The CDR3 runs 15 residues. V was shortened by 2 bases and J by 4 bases, with 10 bases between the two germline ends. Germline assignment: CDR1 SGHRS and CDR2 YFSETQ. In nucleotides, the CDR3 is TGCGCCAGCAGCTTTGAGACAGATTATAATTCACCCCTCCACTTT. It specifies CASSFETDYNSPLHF.

The chain uses TRBV18 and TRBJ1-1; possible D gene TRBD1, 6 bases. Germline V lookup: CDR1 KGHSH, CDR2 LQKENI. The length of the CDR3 is 13 residues. Trimming took off 5 bases at V and 3 bases at J, with 10 bases between the two ends. The DNA for the CDR3 is TGTGCCAGCTCAGACAACAGGGACACTGAAGCTTTCTTT. Translated, it gives CASSDNRDTEAFF.

This clone was counted only a few times. The chain links TRBV7-2 to TRBJ2-3; tentatively, D is TRBD1 (7 bases). This CDR3 has 14 amino acids. Germline assignment: CDR1 SGHTA and CDR2 FQGNSA. Trimming pared 4 bases from V and 4 bases from J, leaving 12 bases between. This CDR3 reads CASSYTGEADTQYF. In DNA, the CDR3 is TGTGCCAGCAGCTACACAGGGGAGGCAGATACGCAGTATTTT.

This clone was found a few times. V and J are TRBV7-9 and TRBJ1-5; D unresolved. The CDR3 length is 13 residues. V was shortened by 4 bases and J by 10 bases, with 14 bases between the two germline ends. Germline values: CDR1 SEHNR, CDR2 FQNEAQ (reference sequence). The CDR3 protein is CASSSFASQPQHF. The CDR3, as DNA: TGTGCCAGCAGCTCCTTCGCGAGCCAACCCCAGCATTTT.

The V and J genes are TRBV24-1 and TRBJ1-5; weak D call: TRBD1 (5 bases). V was shortened by 2 bases and J by 3 bases, with 10 bases between the two germline ends. From germline, CDR1 is KGHDR and CDR2 SFDVKD. There are 15 residues in the CDR3. The CDR3 sequence: CATSDSRQYNQPQHF. The CDR3 nucleotides are TGTGCCACCAGTGATTCCCGACAGTACAATCAGCCCCAGCATTTT.

V and J are TRBV7-2 and TRBJ2-2; 8 positions match TRBD1. J lost 6 bases, V lost 5 bases, and 5 bases had no gene match. The length of the CDR3 is 14 residues. CDR1 is SGHTA and CDR2 is FQGNSA in the germline V gene. The CDR3 sequence is CASSQTGASGELFF. The DNA of the CDR3 is TGTGCCAGCAGCCAGACAGGGGCCTCCGGGGAGCTGTTTTTT. Supplemented by reference TRBV7-2 and TRBJ2-2, the full variable domain reads GAGVSQSPSNKVTEKGKDVELRCDPISGHTALYWYRQSLGQGLEFLIYFQGNSAPDKSGLPSDRFSAERTGGSVSTLTIQRTQQEDSAVYLCASSQTGASGELFFGEGSRLTVL.

CDR3 nucleotide sequence: TGTGCCAGTAGTATTGGGCTGAGGGAAATGGATCAGCCCCAGCATTTT. Amino acid sequence: CASSIGLREMDQPQHF. The V call is TRBV19, the J call TRBJ1-5; D remains ambiguous. Germline CDR1 is LNHDA and CDR2 is SQIVND (reference sequence). The CDR3 covers 16 residues. The V end was cut by 3 bases, the J end by 5 bases, with 17 bases between.

A single count supports this clone. The V and J genes are TRBV5-4 and TRBJ2-7, with TRBD2 matching 14 bases. CDR3 length: 16 amino acids. The trim removed 3 bases at V and 6 bases at J, leaving 8 bases unmatched. Germline-derived CDR1 and CDR2 are SGHNT and YYREEE (reference sequence). CDR3 in DNA: TGTGCCAGCAGCTGGGGACTAGCGGGAGTATTGACCGAGCAGTACTTC. Its translation is CASSWGLAGVLTEQYF.

A single count supports this clone. The DNA for the CDR3 is TGTGCCAGCAGCTCGCAATGGGGGGGGACGACCGAGCAGTACTTC. Its protein is CASSSQWGGTTEQYF. This chain links TRBV7-2 with TRBJ2-7; 7 bases are shared with TRBD2. The CDR3 sequence is 15 residues long. Germline assignment: CDR1 SGHTA and CDR2 FQGNSA. V lost 4 bases, J lost 6 bases, and 12 bases stayed unmatched.

The rearrangement uses TRBV4-3 and TRBJ1-1; tentatively, D is TRBD1 (6 bases). Germline-derived CDR1 and CDR2 are LGHNA and YSLEER. V gave up 1 base and J gave up 6 bases, with 15 bases separating them. This CDR3 is built from 15 residues. CDR3 in DNA: TGCGCCAGCAGCCAAGTGGCCGGGGGGCAGGCTGAAGCTTTCTTT. This sequence encodes CASSQVAGGQAEAFF.

V is TRBV3-1 (or the pseudogene TRBV3-2) and J is TRBJ1-1; D remains unclear. Between the trimmed V and J ends, which lost 1 base and 1 base, there was a span of 10 bases. This CDR3 is built from 15 residues. Germline assignment: CDR1 LGHDT and CDR2 YNNKEL (reference sequence). The CDR3 reads CASSQVSGWNTEAFF. CDR3 DNA sequence: TGTGCCAGCAGCCAAGTTTCAGGCTGGAACACTGAAGCTTTCTTT.

V is TRBV6-6 and J is TRBJ1-1; D unresolved. CDR1 and CDR2 from the germline V gene are MNHNY and SVGAGI (reference sequence). Between the trimmed V and J ends, which lost 4 bases and 5 bases, there was a span of 8 bases. This CDR3 comprises 12 residues. The CDR3 coding sequence is TGTGCCAGCAGTTCCCAGTGGACTGAAGCTTTCTTT. Its protein is CASSSQWTEAFF.

The rearrangement joins TRBV6-6 to TRBJ2-5, with a possible D match to TRBD1 (6 bases). V dropped 6 bases and J dropped 3 bases, with 17 bases sitting between them. Germline V lookup: CDR1 MNHNY, CDR2 SVGAGI (reference sequence). The CDR3 sequence is 15 residues long. For the CDR3, the DNA is TGTGCCAGCAGACACATGACAGGAACAAAAGAGACCCAGTACTTC. Amino acids: CASRHMTGTKETQYF.

The chain has TRBV12-3 or TRBV12-4 and TRBJ1-2; D is ambiguous. The V end was cut by 5 bases, the J end by 8 bases, with 15 bases between. This CDR3 is built from 13 residues. The CDR3, as DNA: TGTGCCAGCAGTACGACGGTTCGGAGAGGCTACACCTTC. Protein: CASSTTVRRGYTF.

This chain connects TRBV7-2 to TRBJ2-7; 10 positions match TRBD2. V was pared by 1 base and J by 4 bases, with 4 bases of the junction left unmatched. There are 15 residues in the CDR3. Germline CDR1 is SGHTA and CDR2 is FQGNSA. CDR3 DNA: TGTGCCAGCAGCTTAGTAGCGGGAGGAGGGTACGAGCAGTACTTC. Its translation is CASSLVAGGGYEQYF.

The rearrangement joins TRBV27 to TRBJ1-2, with 9 positions matching TRBD1. This CDR3 region has 14 residues. J gave up 0 bases and V 5 bases, and 1 base lay outside the gene matches. The V gene's germline CDR1 is MNHEY and CDR2 SMNVEV (reference sequence). Written as DNA, the CDR3 is TGTGCCAGCAGTAGACAGGGGGCTAACTATGGCTACACCTTC. Amino acids: CASSRQGANYGYTF.

The sample holds a few counts of this clone. The chain has TRBV18 and TRBJ1-3; D is undetermined. This CDR3 has 16 residues. Germline V gene sequence: CDR1 KGHSH, CDR2 LQKENI. Trimming took off 3 bases at V and 0 bases at J, with 12 bases between the two ends. CDR3 protein: CASSPGGRGSGNTIYF. The CDR3 coding sequence is TGTGCCAGCTCACCGGGTGGTCGAGGCTCTGGAAACACCATATATTTT.

In this sample, this clone turned up many times. The CDR3 DNA reads as TGTGCCATCAGTGTGGGGGCCATGTACGAGCAGTACTTC. Translation gives CAISVGAMYEQYF. The chain combines TRBV10-3 with TRBJ2-7; TRBD1 is a possible D gene (6 bases). V was shortened by 4 bases and J by 4 bases, with 11 bases between the two germline ends. Germline V lookup: CDR1 ENHRY, CDR2 SYGVKD. This CDR3 has 13 amino acids.

The chain joins TRBV24-1 to TRBJ2-5, with 9 bases that match TRBD2. This CDR3 is 15 amino acids long. Germline CDR1 and CDR2: KGHDR and SFDVKD. The V and J ends lost 3 bases and 4 bases, in that order; junction bases with no gene match: 5. CDR3 sequence (DNA): TGTGCCACCAGTGATACACCGACTAGCGGAGAGACCCAGTACTTC. It yields the protein CATSDTPTSGETQYF.

The chain uses TRBV27 and TRBJ2-5; 10 nucleotides line up with TRBD1. This CDR3 region has 14 residues. Germline trimming cut 3 bases from V and 5 bases from J; bases unmatched to any gene: 3. Germline V CDR1 and CDR2: MNHEY, SMNVEV (reference sequence). CDR3 sequence: CASSLDRGGETQYF. The DNA of the CDR3 is TGTGCCAGCAGTTTGGACAGGGGGGGGGAGACCCAGTACTTC.